Each of the 12 T cell receptor beta chains below was sequenced from the same sample in a study of Tregs in tolerant kidney transplant recipients. Mixed chimerism was transient after nonmyeloablative marrow transplants from related graft donors. Profiling relied on immunoSEQ multiplex PCR, and the TCRdb table lists in-frame clones only, not all of them. This table holds nearly 50,000 clones, roughly nine tenths found once. The sample consisted of CD8+ T cells from blood (PBMCs), taken 12 months after the transplant. Source of these receptors: a human patient who received a combined kidney and bone marrow transplant. Part of the T cells may come from the graft donor.

The chain is built from TRBV7-9 and TRBJ2-4; D is unclear. Germline V gene sequence: CDR1 SEHNR, CDR2 FQNEAQ (reference sequence). There are 14 residues in the CDR3. The V gene lost 3 bases and the J gene lost 0 bases, with 6 bases spanning the gap. CDR3 DNA: TGTGCCAGCAGCTTGATACTAGCCAAAAACATTCAGTACTTC. It codes for CASSLILAKNIQYF.

There are a few counts of this clone. The rearrangement links TRBV9 to TRBJ2-3; D gene unclear. V was cut by 4 bases and J by 9 bases, with 18 bases left in between. This CDR3 is 14 amino acids long. The V gene's germline CDR1 is SGDLS and CDR2 YYNGEE. CDR3 amino acids: CASSPHNDRGTQYF. The CDR3 coding sequence is TGTGCCAGCAGCCCCCATAACGACCGAGGAACGCAGTATTTT. Based on the CDR3 plus reference TRBV9 and TRBJ2-3, the full variable domain is DSGVTQTPKHLITATGQRVTLRCSPRSGDLSVYWYQQSLDQGLQFLIQYYNGEERAKGNILERFSAQQFPDLHSELNLSSLELGDSALYFCASSPHNDRGTQYFGPGTRLTVL.

The rearrangement joins TRBV4-1 to TRBJ1-5; D gene unclear. From germline, CDR1 is MGHRA and CDR2 YSYEKL. The CDR3 runs to 13 residues. V lost 2 bases and J 0 bases, leaving 2 bases between the germline ends. The CDR3 DNA sequence: TGCGCCAGCAGCCAACGTAGCAATCAGCCCCAGCATTTT. This codes for CASSQRSNQPQHF.

The chain combines TRBV7-8 with TRBJ2-3; TRBD1 matches 9 bases. Germline V gene lookup returns CDR1 SGHVS and CDR2 FQNEAQ. The V gene end was trimmed by 5 bases and the J gene end by 2 bases; junction bases not matched to a gene: 11. The CDR3 contains 17 residues. This chain's CDR3 is CASSIDRDRAPTDTQYF. The CDR3 DNA reads as TGTGCCAGCAGCATTGACCGGGACAGGGCGCCCACAGATACGCAGTATTTT.

This rearrangement joins TRBV11-3 to TRBJ2-1; possibly TRBD1 for D (5 bases). Germline-derived CDR1 and CDR2 are SGHNT and YENEEA. CDR3 size: 16 residues. The ends were cut back, 4 bases at V and 0 bases at J, with 13 bases in the middle. CDR3 amino acids: CASSCTGPSSYNEQFF. The CDR3 DNA is TGTGCCAGCAGCTGTACAGGCCCTAGCTCCTACAATGAGCAGTTCTTC.

The chain links TRBV4-2 to TRBJ2-5, with 9 bases aligning to TRBD1. The DNA end is more similar to TRBJ2-7, so the J call may be wrong. Germline CDR1 is LGHNA and CDR2 is YNFKEQ. This CDR3 is 17 amino acids long. CDR3 in amino acids: CASSQRGVATGGYEQYF. Here the CDR3 DNA reads TGTGCCAGCAGCCAAAGGGGGGTTGCGACAGGGGGATACGAGCAGTACTTC.

J is TRBJ2-7 and V is TRBV7-6; TRBD2 agrees at 8 bases. The CDR3 sequence is 13 residues long. Looked up from germline, CDR1 is SGHVS and CDR2 is FNYEAQ. J gave up 5 bases and V 5 bases, and 5 bases lay outside the gene matches. The CDR3, as DNA: TGTGCCAGCAGCCCGAGCGGGGGCCACGAGCAGTACTTC. It yields the protein CASSPSGGHEQYF.

This chain joins TRBV7-2 and TRBJ2-3; weak D call: TRBD1 (6 bases). This CDR3 has 19 residues. Trimming stripped 1 base from V and 0 bases from J, with 20 bases between. The germline V gene has CDR1 SGHTA and CDR2 FQGNSA. The CDR3 loop reads CASSLEAARGPRSTDTQYF. CDR3 in DNA: TGTGCCAGCAGCTTAGAAGCGGCCAGGGGCCCCAGAAGCACAGATACGCAGTATTTT.

The genes are TRBV11-2 and TRBJ2-5; D possibly corresponds to TRBD2 (6 bases). This CDR3 is 16 amino acids long. Trimming removed 5 bases at V and 5 bases at J, with 21 bases between. Germline V gene lookup returns CDR1 SGHAT and CDR2 FQNNGV. The CDR3 nucleotides are TGTGCCAGCAGCCTTTCAGGGCTTTGGGGGGATGAGACCCAGTACTTC. It specifies CASSLSGLWGDETQYF.

The chain is built from TRBV27 and TRBJ1-4; D remains unclear. CDR1 is MNHEY, CDR2 SMNVEV, per germline (reference sequence). There are 14 residues in the CDR3. Trimming took off 1 base at V and 8 bases at J, with 11 bases between the two ends. CDR3 nucleotide sequence: TGTGCCAGCAGTTTATGGACCGGGAACGAAAAACTGTTTTTT. Protein product: CASSLWTGNEKLFF.

The chain recombines TRBV7-6 with TRBJ2-5, with a possible D match to TRBD2 (6 bases). The J call may be incorrect, as the DNA end agrees better with TRBJ2-7. The germline CDR1 and CDR2 sequences are SGHVS and FNYEAQ. This CDR3 has 16 amino acids. As DNA, the CDR3 is TGTGCCAGCAGTGTTGCAGCGGGTGGCGTAGGGTACGAGCAGTACTTC. As protein: CASSVAAGGVGYEQYF.

Only one count was recorded for this clone. At the DNA level, this CDR3 is encoded by other sequences in the same sample as well. This chain connects TRBV7-9 to TRBJ1-2; 9 bases align to TRBD1. The germline V gene has CDR1 SEHNR and CDR2 FQNEAQ (reference sequence). J gave up 2 bases and V 5 bases, and 3 bases lay outside the gene matches. There are 14 residues in the CDR3. CDR3 amino acids: CASSPGQGNYGYTF. Written as DNA, the CDR3 is TGTGCCAGCAGCCCCGGACAGGGGAACTATGGCTACACCTTC.